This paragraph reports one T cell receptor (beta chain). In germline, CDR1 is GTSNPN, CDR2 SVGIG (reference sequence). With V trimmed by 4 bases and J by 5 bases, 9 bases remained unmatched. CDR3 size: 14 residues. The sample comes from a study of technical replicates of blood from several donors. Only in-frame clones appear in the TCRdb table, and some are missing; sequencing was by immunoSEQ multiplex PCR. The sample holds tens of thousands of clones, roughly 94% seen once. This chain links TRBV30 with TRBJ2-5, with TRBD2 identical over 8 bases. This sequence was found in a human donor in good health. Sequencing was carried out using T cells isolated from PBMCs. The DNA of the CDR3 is TGTGCCTGGACCGCTAGCGGGTCATGGGAGACCCAGTACTTC. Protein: CAWTASGSWETQYF.